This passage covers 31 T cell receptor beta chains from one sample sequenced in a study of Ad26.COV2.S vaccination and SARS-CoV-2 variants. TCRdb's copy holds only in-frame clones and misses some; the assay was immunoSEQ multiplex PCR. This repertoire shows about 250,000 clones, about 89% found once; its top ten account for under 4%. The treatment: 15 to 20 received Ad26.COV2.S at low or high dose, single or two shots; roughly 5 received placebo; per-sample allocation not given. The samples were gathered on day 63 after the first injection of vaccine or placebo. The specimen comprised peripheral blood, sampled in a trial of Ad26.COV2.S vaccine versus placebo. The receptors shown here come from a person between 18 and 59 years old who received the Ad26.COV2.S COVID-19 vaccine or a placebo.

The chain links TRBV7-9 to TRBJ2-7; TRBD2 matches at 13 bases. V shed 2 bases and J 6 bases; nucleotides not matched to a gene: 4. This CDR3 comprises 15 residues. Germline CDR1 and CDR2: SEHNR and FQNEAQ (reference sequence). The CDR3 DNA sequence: TGTGCCAGCAGCTTACAAGGACTAGCGGGAGTCGAGCAGTACTTC. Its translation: CASSLQGLAGVEQYF. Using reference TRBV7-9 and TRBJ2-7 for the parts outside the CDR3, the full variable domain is DTGVSQNPRHKITKRGQNVTFRCDPISEHNRLYWYRQTLGQGPEFLTYFQNEAQLEKSRLLSDRFSAERPKGSFSTLEIQRTEQGDSAMYLCASSLQGLAGVEQYFGPGTRLTVT.

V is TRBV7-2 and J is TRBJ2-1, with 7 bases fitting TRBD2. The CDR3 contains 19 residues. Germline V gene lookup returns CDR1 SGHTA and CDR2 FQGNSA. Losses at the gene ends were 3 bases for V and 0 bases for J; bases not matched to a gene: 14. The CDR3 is CASSFGIGWGEGSYNEQFF. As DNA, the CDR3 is TGTGCCAGCAGCTTTGGTATAGGTTGGGGGGAGGGCTCCTACAATGAGCAGTTCTTC.

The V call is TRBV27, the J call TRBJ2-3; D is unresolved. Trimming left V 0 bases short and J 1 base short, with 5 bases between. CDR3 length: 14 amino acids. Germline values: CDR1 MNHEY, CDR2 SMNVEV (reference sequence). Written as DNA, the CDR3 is TGTGCCAGCAGTTTATCCCAGGGCACAGATACGCAGTATTTT. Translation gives CASSLSQGTDTQYF.

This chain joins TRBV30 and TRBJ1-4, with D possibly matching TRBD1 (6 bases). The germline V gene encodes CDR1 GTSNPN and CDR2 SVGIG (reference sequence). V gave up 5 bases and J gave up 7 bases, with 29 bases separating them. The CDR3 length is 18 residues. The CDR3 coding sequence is TGTGCCTGGGGTACGACGTGGGGTGATGCAGGGGACGGTGAAAAACTGTTTTTT. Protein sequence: CAWGTTWGDAGDGEKLFF.

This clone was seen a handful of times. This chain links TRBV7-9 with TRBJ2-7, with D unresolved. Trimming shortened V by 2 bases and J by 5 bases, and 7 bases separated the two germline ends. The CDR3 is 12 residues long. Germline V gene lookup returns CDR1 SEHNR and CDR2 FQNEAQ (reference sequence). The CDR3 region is CASSLLDDEQYF. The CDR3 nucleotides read TGTGCCAGCAGCTTATTGGACGACGAGCAGTACTTC.

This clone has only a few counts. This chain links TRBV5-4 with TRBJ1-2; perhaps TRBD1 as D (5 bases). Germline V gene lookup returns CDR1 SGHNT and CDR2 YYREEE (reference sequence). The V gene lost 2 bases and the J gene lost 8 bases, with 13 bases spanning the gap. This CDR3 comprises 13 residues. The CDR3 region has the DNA TGTGCCAGCAGCTTCGCTGGGGCGCGAGGCTACACCTTC. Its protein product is CASSFAGARGYTF.

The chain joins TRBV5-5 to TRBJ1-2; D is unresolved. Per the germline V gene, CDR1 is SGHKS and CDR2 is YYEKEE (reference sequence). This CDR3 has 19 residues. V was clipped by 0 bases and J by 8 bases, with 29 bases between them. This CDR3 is CASSLALGLSLGSMQGYTF. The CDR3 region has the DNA TGTGCCAGCAGCTTGGCCCTAGGTTTATCGCTTGGGTCCATGCAGGGCTACACCTTC.

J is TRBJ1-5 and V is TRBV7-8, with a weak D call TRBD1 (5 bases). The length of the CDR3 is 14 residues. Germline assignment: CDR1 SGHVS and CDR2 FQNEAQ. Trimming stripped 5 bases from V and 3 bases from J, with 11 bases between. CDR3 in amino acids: CASSPDSNNQPQHF. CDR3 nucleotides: TGTGCCAGCAGCCCCGACAGTAACAATCAGCCCCAGCATTTT.

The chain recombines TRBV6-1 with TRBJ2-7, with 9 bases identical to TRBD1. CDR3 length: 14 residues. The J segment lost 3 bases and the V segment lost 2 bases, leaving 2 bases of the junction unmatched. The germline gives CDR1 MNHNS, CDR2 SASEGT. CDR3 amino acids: CASSELDRGYEQYF. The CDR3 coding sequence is TGTGCCAGCAGTGAACTGGACAGGGGCTACGAGCAGTACTTC.

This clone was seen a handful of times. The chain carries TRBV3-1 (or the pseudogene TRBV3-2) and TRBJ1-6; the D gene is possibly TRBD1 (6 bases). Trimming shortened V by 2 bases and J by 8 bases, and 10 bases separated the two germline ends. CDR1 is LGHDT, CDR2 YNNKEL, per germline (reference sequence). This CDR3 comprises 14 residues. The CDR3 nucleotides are TGTGCCAGCAGCCAAAGAGGGGGTGATTCACCCCTCCACTTT. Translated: CASSQRGGDSPLHF.

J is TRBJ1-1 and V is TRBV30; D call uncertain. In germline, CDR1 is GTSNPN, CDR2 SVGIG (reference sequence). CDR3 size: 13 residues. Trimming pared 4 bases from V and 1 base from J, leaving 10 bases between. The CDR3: CAWKWAENTEAFF. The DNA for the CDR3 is TGTGCCTGGAAGTGGGCGGAGAACACTGAAGCTTTCTTT.

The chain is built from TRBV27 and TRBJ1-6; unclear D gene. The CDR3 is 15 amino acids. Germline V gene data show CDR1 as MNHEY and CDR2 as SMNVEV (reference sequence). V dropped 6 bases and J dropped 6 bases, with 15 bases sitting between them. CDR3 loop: CASREQETRNSPLHF. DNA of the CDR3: TGTGCCAGCAGAGAACAAGAAACTCGTAATTCACCCCTCCACTTT.

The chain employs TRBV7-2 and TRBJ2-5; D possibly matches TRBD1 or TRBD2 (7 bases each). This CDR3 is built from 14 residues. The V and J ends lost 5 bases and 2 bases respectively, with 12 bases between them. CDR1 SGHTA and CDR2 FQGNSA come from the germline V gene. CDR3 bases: TGTGCCAGCAGCCCAGCGGGACAGCAAGAGACCCAGTACTTC. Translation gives CASSPAGQQETQYF.

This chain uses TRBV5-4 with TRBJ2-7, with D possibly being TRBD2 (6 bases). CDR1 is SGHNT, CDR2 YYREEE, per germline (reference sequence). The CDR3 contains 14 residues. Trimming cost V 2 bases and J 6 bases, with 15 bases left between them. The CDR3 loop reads CASSFRERSREQYF. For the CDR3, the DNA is TGTGCCAGCAGCTTCCGGGAGCGGAGCCGCGAGCAGTACTTC.

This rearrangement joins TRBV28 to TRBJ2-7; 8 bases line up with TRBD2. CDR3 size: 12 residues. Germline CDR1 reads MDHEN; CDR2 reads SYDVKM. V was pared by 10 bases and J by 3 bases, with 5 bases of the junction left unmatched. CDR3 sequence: CATSTSVYEQYF. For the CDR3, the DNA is TGTGCCACCTCGACTAGCGTCTACGAGCAGTACTTC.

The CDR3 is CASSLILGPTRTDTQYF. The CDR3 nucleotides read TGTGCCAGCAGCTTAATCCTAGGACCGACCCGGACAGATACGCAGTATTTT. The chain employs TRBV13 and TRBJ2-3; no firm D call. CDR3 length equals 17 residues. V lost 2 bases and J 3 bases, leaving 18 bases between the germline ends. Germline-derived CDR1 and CDR2 are PRHDT and FYEKMQ (reference sequence).

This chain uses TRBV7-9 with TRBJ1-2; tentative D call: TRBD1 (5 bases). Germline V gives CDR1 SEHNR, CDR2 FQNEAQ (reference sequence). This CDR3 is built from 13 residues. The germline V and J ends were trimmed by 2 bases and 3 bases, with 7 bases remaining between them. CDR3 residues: CASSLQTDYGYTF. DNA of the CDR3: TGTGCCAGCAGCTTACAGACAGACTATGGCTACACCTTC. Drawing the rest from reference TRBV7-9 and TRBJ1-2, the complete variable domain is DTGVSQNPRHKITKRGQNVTFRCDPISEHNRLYWYRQTLGQGPEFLTYFQNEAQLEKSRLLSDRFSAERPKGSFSTLEIQRTEQGDSAMYLCASSLQTDYGYTFGSGTRLTVV.

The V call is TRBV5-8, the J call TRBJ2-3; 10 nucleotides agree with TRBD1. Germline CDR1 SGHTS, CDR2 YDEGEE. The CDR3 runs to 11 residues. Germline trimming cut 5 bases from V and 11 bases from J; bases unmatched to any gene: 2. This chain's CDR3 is CASRDRGMQYF. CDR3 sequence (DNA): TGTGCCAGCAGGGACAGGGGGATGCAGTATTTT.

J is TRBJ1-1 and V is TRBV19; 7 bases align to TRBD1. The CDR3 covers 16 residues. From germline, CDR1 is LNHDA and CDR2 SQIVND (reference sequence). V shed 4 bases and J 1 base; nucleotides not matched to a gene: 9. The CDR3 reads CASSTSGQTPNTEAFF. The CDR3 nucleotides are TGTGCCAGTAGTACTTCGGGACAGACCCCGAACACTGAAGCTTTCTTT.

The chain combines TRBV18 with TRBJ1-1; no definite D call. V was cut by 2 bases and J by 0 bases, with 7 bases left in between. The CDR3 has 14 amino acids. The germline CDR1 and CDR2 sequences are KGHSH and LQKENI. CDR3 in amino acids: CASSPEEVNTEAFF. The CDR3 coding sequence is TGTGCCAGCTCACCAGAGGAAGTGAACACTGAAGCTTTCTTT. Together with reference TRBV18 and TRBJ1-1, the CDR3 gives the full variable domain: NAGVMQNPRHLVRRRGQEARLRCSPMKGHSHVYWYRQLPEEGLKFMVYLQKENIIDESGMPKERFSAEFPKEGPSILRIQQVVRGDSAAYFCASSPEEVNTEAFFGQGTRLTVV.

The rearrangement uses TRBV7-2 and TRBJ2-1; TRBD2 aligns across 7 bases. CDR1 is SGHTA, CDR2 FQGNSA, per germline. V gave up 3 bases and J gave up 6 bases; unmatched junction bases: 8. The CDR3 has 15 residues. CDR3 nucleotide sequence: TGTGCCAGCAGCTTTGGCGGGAGCTCATCCAATGAGCAGTTCTTC. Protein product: CASSFGGSSSNEQFF.

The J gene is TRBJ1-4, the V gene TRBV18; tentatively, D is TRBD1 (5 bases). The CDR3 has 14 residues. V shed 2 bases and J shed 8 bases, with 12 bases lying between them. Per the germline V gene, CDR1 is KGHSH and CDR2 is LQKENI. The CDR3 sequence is CASSPGGPQEKLFF. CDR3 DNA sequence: TGTGCCAGCTCACCAGGGGGACCCCAGGAAAAACTGTTTTTT.

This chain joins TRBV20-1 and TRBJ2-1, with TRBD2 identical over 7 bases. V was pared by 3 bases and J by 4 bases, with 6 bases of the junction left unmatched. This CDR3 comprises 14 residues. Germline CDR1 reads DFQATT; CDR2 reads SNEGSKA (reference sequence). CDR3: CSASLAEYYNEQFF. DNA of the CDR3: TGCAGTGCTAGTCTAGCGGAATATTACAATGAGCAGTTCTTC.

The CDR3 bases are TGTGCCAGCAGCTCCGGCCGTCAGGGGGGGGGACCTGAAGCTTTCTTT. It translates to CASSSGRQGGGPEAFF. This rearrangement joins TRBV7-8 to TRBJ1-1; TRBD1 matches at 7 bases. This CDR3 is 16 amino acids long. Germline V gene lookup returns CDR1 SGHVS and CDR2 FQNEAQ. After removal of 4 bases from V and 6 bases from J, the junction contained 14 bases not matched to a gene. The full variable domain, rest sourced from reference TRBV7-8 and TRBJ1-1, is GAGVSQSPRYKVAKRGQDVALRCDPISGHVSLFWYQQALGQGPEFLTYFQNEAQLDKSGLPSDRFFAERPEGSVSTLKIQRTQQEDSAVYLCASSSGRQGGGPEAFFGQGTRLTVV.

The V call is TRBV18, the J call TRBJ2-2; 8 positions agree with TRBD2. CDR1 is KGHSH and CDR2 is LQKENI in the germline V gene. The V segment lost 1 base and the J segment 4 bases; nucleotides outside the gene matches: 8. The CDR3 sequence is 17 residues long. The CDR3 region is CASSPQEIAGSTGELFF. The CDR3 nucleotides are TGTGCCAGCTCACCACAGGAAATAGCGGGAAGCACCGGGGAGCTGTTTTTT. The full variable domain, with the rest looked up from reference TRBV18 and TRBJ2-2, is NAGVMQNPRHLVRRRGQEARLRCSPMKGHSHVYWYRQLPEEGLKFMVYLQKENIIDESGMPKERFSAEFPKEGPSILRIQQVVRGDSAAYFCASSPQEIAGSTGELFFGEGSRLTVL.

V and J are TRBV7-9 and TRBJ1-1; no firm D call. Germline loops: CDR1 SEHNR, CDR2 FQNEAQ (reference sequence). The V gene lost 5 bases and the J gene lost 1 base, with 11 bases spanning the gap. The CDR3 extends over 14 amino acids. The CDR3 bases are TGTGCCAGCAGCGCAGACGGTACGAACACTGAAGCTTTCTTT. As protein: CASSADGTNTEAFF.

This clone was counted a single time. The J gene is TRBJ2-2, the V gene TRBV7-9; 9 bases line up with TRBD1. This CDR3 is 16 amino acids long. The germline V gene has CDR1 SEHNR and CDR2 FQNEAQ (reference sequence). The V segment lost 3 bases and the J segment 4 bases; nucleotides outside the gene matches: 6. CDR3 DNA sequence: TGTGCCAGCAGCTTGGGACAGGGCATGAGCACCGGGGAGCTGTTTTTT. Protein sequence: CASSLGQGMSTGELFF.

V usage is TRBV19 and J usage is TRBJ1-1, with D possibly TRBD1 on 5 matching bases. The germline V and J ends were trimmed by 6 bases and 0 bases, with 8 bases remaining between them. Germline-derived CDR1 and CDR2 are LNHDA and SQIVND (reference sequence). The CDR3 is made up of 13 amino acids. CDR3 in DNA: TGTGCCAGTAGAAGACAGTTGAACACTGAAGCTTTCTTT. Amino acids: CASRRQLNTEAFF.

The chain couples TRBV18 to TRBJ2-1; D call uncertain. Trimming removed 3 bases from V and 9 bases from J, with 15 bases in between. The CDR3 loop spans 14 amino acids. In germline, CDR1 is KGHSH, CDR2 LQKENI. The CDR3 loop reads CASSPSTRLGEQFF. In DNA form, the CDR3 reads TGTGCCAGCTCACCGTCGACCAGACTGGGTGAGCAGTTCTTC.

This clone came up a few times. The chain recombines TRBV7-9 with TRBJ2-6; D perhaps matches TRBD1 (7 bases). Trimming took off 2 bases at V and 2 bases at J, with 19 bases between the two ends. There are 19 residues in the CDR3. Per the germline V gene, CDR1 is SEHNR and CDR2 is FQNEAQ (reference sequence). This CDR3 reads CASSLWGANRGTGANVLTF. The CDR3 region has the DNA TGTGCCAGCAGCTTATGGGGGGCCAACAGGGGAACTGGGGCCAACGTCCTGACTTTC.

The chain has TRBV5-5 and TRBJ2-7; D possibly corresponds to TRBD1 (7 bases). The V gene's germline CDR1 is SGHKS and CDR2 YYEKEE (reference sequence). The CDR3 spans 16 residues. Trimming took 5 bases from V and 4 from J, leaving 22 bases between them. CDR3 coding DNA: TGTGCCAGCAGTTCCCTTCGCGGGACAGCCGAATACGAGCAGTACTTC. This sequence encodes CASSSLRGTAEYEQYF. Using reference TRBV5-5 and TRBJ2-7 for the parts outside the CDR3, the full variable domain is DAGVTQSPTHLIKTRGQQVTLRCSPISGHKSVSWYQQVLGQGPQFIFQYYEKEERGRGNFPDRFSARQFPNYSSELNVNALLLGDSALYLCASSSLRGTAEYEQYFGPGTRLTVT.